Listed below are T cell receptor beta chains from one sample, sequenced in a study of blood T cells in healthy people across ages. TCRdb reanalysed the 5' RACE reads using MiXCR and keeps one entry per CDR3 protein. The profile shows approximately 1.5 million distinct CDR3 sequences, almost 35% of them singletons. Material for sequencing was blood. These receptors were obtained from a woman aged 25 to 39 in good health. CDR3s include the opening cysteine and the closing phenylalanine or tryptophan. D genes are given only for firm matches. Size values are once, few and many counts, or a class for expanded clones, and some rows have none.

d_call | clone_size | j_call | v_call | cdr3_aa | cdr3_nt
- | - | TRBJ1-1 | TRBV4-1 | CASSQDKGPGYTEAFF | TGCGCCAGCAGCCAAGATAAGGGGCCCGGGTACACTGAAGCTTTCTTT
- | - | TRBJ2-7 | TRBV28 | CASSLRSPYEQYF | TGTGCCAGCAGTTTACGGAGTCCCTACGAGCAGTACTTC
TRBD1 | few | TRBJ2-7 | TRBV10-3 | CAITPDRLYYEQYF | TGTGCCATCACGCCGGACAGGTTGTACTACGAGCAGTACTTC
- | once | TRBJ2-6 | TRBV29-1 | CSVGSSGANVLTF | TGCAGCGTCGGAAGCTCTGGGGCCAACGTCCTGACTTTC
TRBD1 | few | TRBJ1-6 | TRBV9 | CASSPRLDRVDSPLHF | TGTGCCAGCAGCCCCCGCTTGGACAGGGTTGATTCACCCCTCCACTTT
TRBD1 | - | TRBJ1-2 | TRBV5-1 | CASSWWTGHYGYTF | TGCGCCAGCAGCTGGTGGACAGGGCACTATGGCTACACCTTC
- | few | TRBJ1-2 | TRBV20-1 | CSARVPRQGYGYTF | TGCAGTGCTAGAGTTCCGCGGCAGGGCTATGGCTACACCTTC
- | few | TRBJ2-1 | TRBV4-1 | CASSQDGTSSDEQFF | TGCGCCAGCAGCCAAGATGGAACTAGTAGCGATGAGCAGTTCTTC
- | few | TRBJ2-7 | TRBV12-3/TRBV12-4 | CASRRDLSYEQYF | TGTGCCAGCCGACGGGACTTGTCCTACGAGCAGTACTTC
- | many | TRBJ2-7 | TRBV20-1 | CSAGTTYEQYF | TGCAGTGCCGGGACCACCTACGAGCAGTACTTC
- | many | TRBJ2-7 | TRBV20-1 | CSPHANREDGEQYF | TGCAGTCCCCACGCAAACAGGGAGGATGGAGAGCAGTACTTC
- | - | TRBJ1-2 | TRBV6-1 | CASCPRTRNYGYTF | TGTGCCAGCTGCCCTAGGACAAGGAACTATGGCTACACCTTC
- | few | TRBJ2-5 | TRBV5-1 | CASSHPSVQETQYF | TGCGCCAGCAGCCACCCGTCCGTGCAAGAGACCCAGTACTTC
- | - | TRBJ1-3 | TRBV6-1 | CASSDIRGNTIYF | TGTGCCAGCAGTGACATTCGCGGAAACACCATATATTTT
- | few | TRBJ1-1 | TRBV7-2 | CASSSAGGPEAFF | TGTGCCAGCAGCTCCGCTGGGGGGCCTGAAGCTTTCTTT
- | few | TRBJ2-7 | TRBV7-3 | CASSLLGGWSYEQYF | TGTGCCAGCAGCTTATTGGGCGGATGGTCGTACGAGCAGTACTTC
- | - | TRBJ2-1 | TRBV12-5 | CASGHTYSEQFF | TGTGCTAGTGGCCATACCTACAGTGAGCAGTTCTTC